The following is a TCR beta chain sequence with its context. The record originates from a study of blood T cell repertoires in COVID-19. Sequencing was performed with immunoSEQ multiplex PCR; in TCRdb, only in-frame clones are kept and a portion is missing. Of more than 200,000 clones detected, almost 90% appear once; the ten largest clones hold 2.7%. Trimming took 4 bases from V and 5 from J, leaving 18 bases between them. This CDR3 spans 15 amino acids. Germline V gene lookup returns CDR1 SGHVS and CDR2 FNYEAQ. This chain joins TRBV7-6 and TRBJ2-7, with D maybe TRBD1 (5 bases). This clonotype originated in a woman aged 55-75 years with acute or convalescent COVID-19. The sequencing sample was made of peripheral blood. Written as DNA, the CDR3 is TGTGCCAGCAGCTCCCGGCGGCAGGGTTTCCACGAGCAGTACTTC. Its protein product is CASSSRRQGFHEQYF.